These 21 T cell receptor beta chains came from one sample sequenced in a study of blood T cell repertoires in COVID-19 (dated by TCRdb to 2020 to 2022). Libraries were made using the immunoSEQ multiplex PCR assay. In its TCRdb copy, this immuneACCESS table keeps in-frame sequences only and misses some clones. Where compared with another copy, unresolved V genes explain less than half of these, and the others have no known cause. The sample data list 90,000 to 150,000 clones, and 85% to 90% of these were observed just once. The ten largest clones capture roughly 11% of the sample. Sequenced sample: peripheral blood. These receptors were taken from an elderly man with acute or convalescent COVID-19.

The chain has TRBV5-5 and TRBJ1-2; the D is unclear. This CDR3 spans 16 amino acids. CDR1 is SGHKS and CDR2 is YYEKEE in the germline V gene (reference sequence). V lost 0 bases and J 2 bases, leaving 14 bases between the germline ends. The CDR3 DNA is TGTGCCAGCAGCTTGGCCGCCGGGTTTGCGAACTATGGCTACACCTTC. Translated, it gives CASSLAAGFANYGYTF. Full variable domain (missing parts from reference TRBV5-5 and TRBJ1-2): DAGVTQSPTHLIKTRGQQVTLRCSPISGHKSVSWYQQVLGQGPQFIFQYYEKEERGRGNFPDRFSARQFPNYSSELNVNALLLGDSALYLCASSLAAGFANYGYTFGSGTRLTVV.

The chain combines TRBV30 with TRBJ1-5; tentative D call: TRBD1 (6 bases). Germline values: CDR1 GTSNPN, CDR2 SVGIG (reference sequence). This CDR3 spans 17 amino acids. V lost 0 bases to trimming and J lost 5 bases, with 20 bases between them. CDR3 in DNA: TGTGCCTGGAGTGTATCCCGAACAGGGTCTGGAGATCAGCCCCAGCATTTT. Translated, it gives CAWSVSRTGSGDQPQHF.

The chain couples TRBV6-5 to TRBJ1-1; no reliable D call. There are 14 residues in the CDR3. Trimming left V 7 bases short and J 0 bases short, with 12 bases between. The V gene's germline CDR1 is MNHEY and CDR2 SVGAGI. CDR3 region: CASKTIGMNTEAFF. In DNA, the CDR3 is TGTGCCAGCAAGACTATTGGTATGAACACTGAAGCTTTCTTT.

The chain has TRBV28 and TRBJ1-3; no clear D. The CDR3 has 14 residues. Germline loops: CDR1 MDHEN, CDR2 SYDVKM. V lost 3 bases and J lost 2, with 8 bases in between. The CDR3 protein is CASSFHRPGNTIYF. For the CDR3, the DNA is TGTGCCAGCAGTTTTCACAGACCTGGAAACACCATATATTTT.

The CDR3 loop is CASSLGQGGQPQHF. The CDR3 DNA reads as TGTGCCAGCAGCTTAGGGCAGGGCGGTCAGCCCCAGCATTTT. The chain uses TRBV7-8 and TRBJ1-5; tentatively, D is TRBD1 (5 bases). V was pared by 1 base and J by 6 bases, with 10 bases between. CDR1 is SGHVS and CDR2 is FQNEAQ in the germline V gene. The CDR3 runs to 14 residues.

The chain is built from TRBV6-5 and TRBJ1-2, with D maybe TRBD1 (5 bases). The germline V gene encodes CDR1 MNHEY and CDR2 SVGAGI. This CDR3 comprises 13 residues. V was clipped by 2 bases and J by 4 bases, with 8 bases between them. The CDR3 reads CASSYEGVYGYTF. Here the CDR3 DNA reads TGTGCCAGCAGTTACGAAGGGGTCTATGGCTACACCTTC.

The rearrangement links TRBV11-2 to TRBJ1-2; the D gene is possibly TRBD1 (6 bases). Germline V gene data show CDR1 as SGHAT and CDR2 as FQNNGV. The CDR3 is 15 amino acids. V was clipped by 4 bases and J by 5 bases, with 17 bases between them. This CDR3 reads CASSSHRALGYGYTF. The CDR3 nucleotides are TGTGCCAGCAGCTCCCACAGGGCACTGGGGTATGGCTACACCTTC.

The chain combines TRBV5-6 with TRBJ2-5, with TRBD1 as a possible D gene (5 bases). V lost 4 bases and J lost 7, with 17 bases in between. Germline lookup yields CDR1 SGHDT and CDR2 YYEEEE. This CDR3 is 14 amino acids long. Written as DNA, the CDR3 is TGTGCCAGCAGCCCTGGGGCAGGCGTGGGGACCCAGTACTTC. It yields the protein CASSPGAGVGTQYF.

The chain couples TRBV7-3 to TRBJ2-3; 7 bases match TRBD2. V was clipped by 5 bases and J by 5 bases; unmatched bases: 7. Per germline, CDR1 SGHTA and CDR2 FQGTGA. The CDR3 sequence is 14 residues long. CDR3 residues: CASSRLGGGDTQYF. The CDR3 bases are TGTGCCAGCAGCCGACTCGGCGGGGGAGATACGCAGTATTTT.

The V call is TRBV2, the J call TRBJ1-1; weak D call: TRBD1 (5 bases). Germline values: CDR1 SNHLY, CDR2 FYNNEI. V dropped 6 bases and J dropped 4 bases, with 15 bases sitting between them. The CDR3 runs to 14 residues. CDR3 bases: TGTGCCAGCAGCGACGGGGGAGGGCTCACTGAAGCTTTCTTT. This sequence encodes CASSDGGGLTEAFF.

The chain combines TRBV5-4 with TRBJ2-1, with a weak D call TRBD1 (5 bases). V dropped 1 base and J dropped 7 bases, with 12 bases sitting between them. The germline V gene has CDR1 SGHNT and CDR2 YYREEE (reference sequence). CDR3 length equals 14 residues. This CDR3 is CASSLQAAGNEQFF. As DNA, the CDR3 is TGTGCCAGCAGCTTGCAGGCAGCAGGGAATGAGCAGTTCTTC.

This clone was counted between two and nine times. This chain links TRBV28 with TRBJ2-1, with D possibly TRBD2 on 6 matching bases. Germline CDR1 and CDR2: MDHEN and SYDVKM. V was pared by 6 bases and J by 1 base, with 10 bases between. The CDR3 length is 14 residues. The CDR3 spells CASSPRGSYNEQFF. The CDR3 coding sequence is TGTGCCAGCAGCCCCCGGGGGTCCTACAATGAGCAGTTCTTC.

The chain uses TRBV2 and TRBJ2-1; D is uncertain. The germline V and J ends were trimmed by 6 bases and 3 bases, with 12 bases remaining between them. The CDR3 spans 14 residues. Germline V gene lookup returns CDR1 SNHLY and CDR2 FYNNEI. This CDR3 is CASRQPTLYNEQFF. As DNA, the CDR3 is TGTGCCAGCAGACAACCAACCCTCTACAATGAGCAGTTCTTC.

The rearrangement uses TRBV24-1 and TRBJ1-2; 8 bases agree with TRBD1. The CDR3 contains 14 residues. The V gene end was trimmed by 9 bases and the J gene end by 1 base; junction bases not matched to a gene: 6. In germline, CDR1 is KGHDR, CDR2 SFDVKD. CDR3 in amino acids: CATSGRGLNYGYTF. In DNA form, the CDR3 reads TGTGCCACCTCCGGCAGGGGGCTTAACTATGGCTACACCTTC.

The chain uses TRBV5-1 and TRBJ2-7; 8 bases map to TRBD1. This CDR3 is built from 14 residues. Germline assignment: CDR1 SGHRS and CDR2 YFSETQ. With 4 bases clipped from V and 0 bases from J, the junction kept 3 bases outside the gene matches. The CDR3 loop reads CASSNQGASYEQYF. The CDR3, as DNA: TGCGCCAGCAGCAACCAGGGGGCCTCCTACGAGCAGTACTTC. Filled out from reference TRBV5-1 and TRBJ2-7, the complete variable domain reads KAGVTQTPRYLIKTRGQQVTLSCSPISGHRSVSWYQQTPGQGLQFLFEYFSETQRNKGNFPGRFSGRQFSNSRSEMNVSTLELGDSALYLCASSNQGASYEQYFGPGTRLTVT.

The chain has TRBV4-1 and TRBJ2-1; 9 positions agree with TRBD2. Germline lookup yields CDR1 MGHRA and CDR2 YSYEKL. The CDR3 is made up of 15 amino acids. Trimming took 5 bases from V and 2 from J; bases not matched to a gene: 4. CDR3 loop: CASSISGGPYNEQFF. The CDR3 DNA is TGCGCCAGCAGCATTAGCGGGGGCCCCTACAATGAGCAGTTCTTC.

This rearrangement joins TRBV6-5 to TRBJ1-5; TRBD1 might be the D (6 bases). The ends were cut back, 6 bases at V and 1 base at J, with 7 bases in the middle. Germline CDR1 reads MNHEY; CDR2 reads SVGAGI. The CDR3 is made up of 13 amino acids. CDR3 nucleotide sequence: TGTGCCAGCAGAGGACAGAGCAATCAGCCCCAGCATTTT. This codes for CASRGQSNQPQHF.

The chain employs TRBV27 and TRBJ1-2; 7 bases are shared with TRBD1. CDR1 and CDR2 from the germline V gene are MNHEY and SMNVEV (reference sequence). The CDR3 contains 12 residues. The trim removed 5 bases at V and 8 bases at J, leaving 5 bases unmatched. The chain's CDR3 is CASSQTGRGYTF. CDR3 nucleotide sequence: TGTGCCAGCAGTCAGACAGGGCGAGGCTACACCTTC.

The rearrangement joins TRBV2 to TRBJ2-3, with D perhaps matching TRBD2 (5 bases). Germline values: CDR1 SNHLY, CDR2 FYNNEI. The CDR3 is made up of 13 amino acids. V was clipped by 8 bases and J by 1 base, with 10 bases between them. CDR3 protein: CASFRLRTDTQYF. Here the CDR3 DNA reads TGTGCCAGCTTTAGACTACGCACAGATACGCAGTATTTT.

This clone has more than one count but fewer than ten. This chain uses TRBV7-9 with TRBJ2-7, with TRBD2 identical over 11 bases. This CDR3 has 13 amino acids. Germline V gives CDR1 SEHNR, CDR2 FQNEAQ (reference sequence). V was clipped by 6 bases and J by 5 bases; unmatched bases: 3. CDR3 coding DNA: TGTGCCAGCAGGAAACTAGCGGGAGACGAGCAGTACTTC. Encoded protein: CASRKLAGDEQYF.

The V and J genes are TRBV27 and TRBJ2-7; D ambiguous. The CDR3 has 14 residues. V lost 5 bases and J 2 bases, leaving 13 bases between the germline ends. Germline CDR1 and CDR2: MNHEY and SMNVEV (reference sequence). CDR3 protein: CASSTALETYEQYF. CDR3 nucleotides: TGTGCCAGCAGTACAGCTCTGGAAACCTACGAGCAGTACTTC.